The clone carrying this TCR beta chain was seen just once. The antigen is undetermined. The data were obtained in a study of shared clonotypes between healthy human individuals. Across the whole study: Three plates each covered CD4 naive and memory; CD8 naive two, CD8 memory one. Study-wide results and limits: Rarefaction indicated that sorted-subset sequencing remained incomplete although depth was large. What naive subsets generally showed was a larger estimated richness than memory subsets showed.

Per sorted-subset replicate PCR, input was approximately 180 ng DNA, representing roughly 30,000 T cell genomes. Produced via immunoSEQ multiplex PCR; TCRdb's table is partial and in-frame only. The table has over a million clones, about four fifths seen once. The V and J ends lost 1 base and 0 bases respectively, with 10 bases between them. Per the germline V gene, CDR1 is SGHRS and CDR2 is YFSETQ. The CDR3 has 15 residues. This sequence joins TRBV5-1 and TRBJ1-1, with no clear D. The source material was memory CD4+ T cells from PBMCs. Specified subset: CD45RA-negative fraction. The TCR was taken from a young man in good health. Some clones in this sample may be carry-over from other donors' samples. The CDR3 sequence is CASSLNPKMNTEAFF. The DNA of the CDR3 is TGCGCCAGCAGCTTGAATCCCAAAATGAACACTGAAGCTTTCTTT.